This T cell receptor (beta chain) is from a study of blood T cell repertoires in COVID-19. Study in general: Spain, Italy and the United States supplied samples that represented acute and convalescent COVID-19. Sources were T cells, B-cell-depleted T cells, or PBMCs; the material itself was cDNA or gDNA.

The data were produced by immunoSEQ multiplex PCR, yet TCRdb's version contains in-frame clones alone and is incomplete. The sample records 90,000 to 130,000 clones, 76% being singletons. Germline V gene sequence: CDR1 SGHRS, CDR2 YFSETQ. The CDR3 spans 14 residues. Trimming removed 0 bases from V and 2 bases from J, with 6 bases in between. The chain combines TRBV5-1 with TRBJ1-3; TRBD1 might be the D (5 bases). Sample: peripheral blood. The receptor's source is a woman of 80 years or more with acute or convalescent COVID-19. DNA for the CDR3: TGCGCCAGCAGCTTGGCAGGGCCTGGAAACACCATATATTTT. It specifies CASSLAGPGNTIYF.